The clone carrying this T cell receptor beta chain has only a few counts. Antigen specificity is unknown. Recently diagnosed hyperthyroidism of less than 2 months' duration affected patients aged 18 to 65. Uncontrolled infection, other autoimmune disease, pregnancy or lactation led to exclusion. RNA transcripts were the template for amplifying TCR beta CDR3 regions. First-round RT-PCR with HTBI primers amplified the TCR CDR3 region. TCRdb used MiXCR to reprocess the multiplex PCR reads, holding one entry per CDR3 protein. The sample lists about 210,000 distinct CDR3 sequences, 17% occurring once. Germline V CDR1 and CDR2: SEHNR, FQNEAQ (reference sequence). This CDR3 spans 13 amino acids. V lost 6 bases to trimming and J lost 3 bases, with 11 bases between them. This sample is part of a study of T cells in Graves' hyperthyroidism and ophthalmopathy. Study findings and constraints: Most clonotypes expanded in the thyroid (above 0.001) were also present in blood. Ophthalmopathy onset followed model prediction by a median about six months.

Sequencing input: blood. The TCR originated in a man aged 45-60 years with Graves' hyperthyroidism. This chain uses TRBV7-9 with TRBJ1-2; D gene uncertain. The CDR3 DNA reads TGTGCCAGCAGTGGGGTTGATGACTATGGCTACACCTTC. This codes for CASSGVDDYGYTF.